This T cell receptor beta chain originates from a study of B cell selection in AIRE deficiency. About this clone: The antigen is undetermined.

Regulatory T cells were sorted as CD4+CD25hiCD127low/negative. The V gene lost 6 bases and the J gene lost 19 bases, with 19 bases spanning the gap. The CDR3 sequence is 12 residues long. Germline-derived CDR1 and CDR2 are MNHNS and SASEGT. TCRdb's table, derived via immunoSEQ multiplex PCR, lists solely in-frame clones and lacks some. Among around 18,000 clones listed, approximately 94% were seen once. General study points: Only TCRbeta was sequenced; more than 35% of shared healthy Treg sequences appeared in Tconv. Shared Treg sequences were biased toward short CDR3s with few non-templated nucleotide insertions.

This clonotype was sampled from a human donor in good health. V gene TRBV6-1 combines with J gene TRBJ1-6; D is ambiguous. The sample was CD4+CD25+ Tregs sorted from PBMCs. CDR3 protein: CASSPMGGTFHF. In nucleotides, the CDR3 is TGTGCCAGCAGCCCTATGGGCGGAACATTTCACTTT.